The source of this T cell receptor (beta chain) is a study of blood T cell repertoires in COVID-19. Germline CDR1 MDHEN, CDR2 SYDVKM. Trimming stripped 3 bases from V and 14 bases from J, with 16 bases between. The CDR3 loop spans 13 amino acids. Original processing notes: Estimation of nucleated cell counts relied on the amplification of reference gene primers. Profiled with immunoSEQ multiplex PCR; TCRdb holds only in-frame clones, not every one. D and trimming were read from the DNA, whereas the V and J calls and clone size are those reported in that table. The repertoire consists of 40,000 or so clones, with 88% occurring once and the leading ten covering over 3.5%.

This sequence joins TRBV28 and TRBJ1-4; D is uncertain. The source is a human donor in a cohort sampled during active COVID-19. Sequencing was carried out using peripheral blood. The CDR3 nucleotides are TGTGCCAGCAGTTTTCCCGAGGGCCGACGGCTGTTTTTT. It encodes CASSFPEGRRLFF.